The 28 T cell receptor beta chains below come from one sample, sequenced in a study of blood T cell repertoires in COVID-19. Data came from immunoSEQ multiplex PCR; TCRdb stores just in-frame clones and leaves some out. The table lists 350,000 or so clones, around 87% of them singletons. The specimen sequenced was peripheral blood. The source of these receptors is a woman under 40 with COVID-19, enrolled during active disease.

CDR3 protein: CASSLDYFGNTIYF. CDR3 DNA sequence: TGTGCCAGCAGCTTAGATTACTTTGGAAACACCATATATTTT. The J gene is TRBJ1-3, the V gene TRBV11-2; D is unclear. Trimming removed 0 bases at V and 3 bases at J, with 6 bases between. Germline assignment: CDR1 SGHAT and CDR2 FQNNGV. The CDR3 covers 14 residues. Using reference TRBV11-2 and TRBJ1-3 for the parts outside the CDR3, the full variable domain is EAGVAQSPRYKIIEKRQSVAFWCNPISGHATLYWYQQILGQGPKLLIQFQNNGVVDDSQLPKDRFSAERLKGVDSTLKIQPAKLEDSAVYLCASSLDYFGNTIYFGEGSWLTVV.

This chain joins TRBV14 and TRBJ1-1; weak D call: TRBD1 (6 bases). Per germline, CDR1 SGHDN and CDR2 FVKESK. The V gene lost 0 bases and the J gene lost 8 bases, with 10 bases spanning the gap. CDR3 size: 13 residues. The CDR3, as DNA: TGTGCCAGCAGCCAAGATTTCGGGACAGAAGCTTTCTTT. It yields the protein CASSQDFGTEAFF.

Ten or more counts support this clone. The rearrangement links TRBV3-1 (or the pseudogene TRBV3-2) to TRBJ2-7, with 7 bases aligning to TRBD2. Per the germline V gene, CDR1 is LGHDT and CDR2 is YNNKEL (reference sequence). Trimming cost V 3 bases and J 6 bases; bases outside gene matches: 14. The CDR3 extends over 16 amino acids. CDR3 nucleotide sequence: TGTGCCAGCAGCCAGGGAGGGACGAGGGTCCTTTCCGAGCAGTACTTC. It specifies CASSQGGTRVLSEQYF.

The chain is built from TRBV4-3 and TRBJ2-1; 8 nucleotides agree with TRBD2. CDR3 size: 15 residues. The V segment lost 0 bases and the J segment 5 bases; nucleotides outside the gene matches: 3. The V gene's germline CDR1 is LGHNA and CDR2 YSLEER. As DNA, the CDR3 is TGCGCCAGCAGCCAAGAGAGCGGGGGTGACAATGAGCAGTTCTTC. Protein sequence: CASSQESGGDNEQFF.

This clone has a handful of counts. The chain links TRBV27 to TRBJ1-6; TRBD1 aligns across 7 bases. This CDR3 comprises 18 residues. V was pared by 2 bases and J by 0 bases, with 7 bases of the junction left unmatched. Germline V CDR1 and CDR2: MNHEY, SMNVEV (reference sequence). The CDR3 DNA reads TGTGCCAGCAGTTTACGGACAGGCGCCAGCTCCTATAATTCACCCCTCCACTTT. Protein: CASSLRTGASSYNSPLHF.

The chain links TRBV12-3 or TRBV12-4 to TRBJ1-3, with 8 bases matching TRBD1. This CDR3 comprises 13 residues. With V trimmed by 8 bases and J by 1 base, 1 base remained unmatched. The CDR3: CASGTGSGNTIYF. CDR3 bases: TGTGCCAGCGGGACAGGTTCTGGAAACACCATATATTTT.

The chain is built from TRBV5-1 and TRBJ2-7; maybe TRBD1 (6 bases). This CDR3 spans 11 amino acids. Trimming stripped 7 bases from V and 6 bases from J, with 11 bases between. CDR1 and CDR2 (germline): SGHRS, YFSETQ. The CDR3 here is CASARGGEQYF. For the CDR3, the DNA is TGCGCCAGCGCCAGGGGCGGCGAGCAGTACTTC.

The rearrangement links TRBV4-1 to TRBJ1-5; D is undetermined. V lost 0 bases and J 4 bases, leaving 10 bases between the germline ends. The CDR3 is 15 residues long. Per the germline V gene, CDR1 is MGHRA and CDR2 is YSYEKL. For the CDR3, the DNA is TGCGCCAGCAGCCAAGAGTGGCAGGAAAATCAGCCCCAGCATTTT. It translates to CASSQEWQENQPQHF.

The rearrangement uses TRBV7-8 and TRBJ2-4; 10 positions agree with TRBD2. Trimming at V came to 1 base and at J to 3 bases, leaving 9 bases not matched to a gene. This CDR3 spans 18 amino acids. Germline V gene data show CDR1 as SGHVS and CDR2 as FQNEAQ. The CDR3 DNA is TGTGCCAGCAGCTTAGGAGCGGGAGGGTCGTTGGGCAAAAACATTCAGTACTTC. Its protein is CASSLGAGGSLGKNIQYF.

The rearrangement uses TRBV3-1 (or the pseudogene TRBV3-2) and TRBJ2-1; D is unresolved. CDR1 is LGHDT and CDR2 is YNNKEL in the germline V gene (reference sequence). The CDR3 is made up of 11 amino acids. The germline V and J ends were trimmed by 2 bases and 8 bases, with 4 bases remaining between them. In nucleotides, the CDR3 is TGTGCCAGCAGCCAACAGGATGAGCAGTTCTTC. Its translation is CASSQQDEQFF.

Details on this clone: At the DNA level, this CDR3 is encoded by other sequences in the same sample as well. The J gene is TRBJ1-5, the V gene TRBV27; D gene uncertain. V was cut by 3 bases and J by 4 bases, with 10 bases left in between. This CDR3 contains 14 residues. Germline lookup yields CDR1 MNHEY and CDR2 SMNVEV (reference sequence). For the CDR3, the DNA is TGTGCCAGCAGTTTTCGGGGTGGAAATCAGCCCCAGCATTTT. Translating gives CASSFRGGNQPQHF.

This chain joins TRBV28 and TRBJ1-4; 8 bases align to TRBD1. CDR3 length: 17 amino acids. CDR1 is MDHEN, CDR2 SYDVKM, per germline. V shed 3 bases and J 2 bases; nucleotides not matched to a gene: 8. The CDR3 spells CASSLAGGASTNEKLFF. CDR3 nucleotide sequence: TGTGCCAGCAGTTTGGCAGGGGGCGCAAGCACTAATGAAAAACTGTTTTTT.

The chain has TRBV9 and TRBJ1-1; D gene ambiguous. The CDR3 has 11 amino acids. CDR1 and CDR2 from the germline V gene are SGDLS and YYNGEE. The V and J ends lost 6 bases and 8 bases respectively, with 11 bases between them. CDR3 DNA: TGTGCCAGCACCGAGGCGACGGAAGCTTTCTTT. It encodes CASTEATEAFF. Combining the CDR3 with reference TRBV9 and TRBJ1-1 gives the whole variable domain DSGVTQTPKHLITATGQRVTLRCSPRSGDLSVYWYQQSLDQGLQFLIQYYNGEERAKGNILERFSAQQFPDLHSELNLSSLELGDSALYFCASTEATEAFFGQGTRLTVV.

The rearrangement links TRBV19 to TRBJ2-1; D perhaps matches TRBD2 (5 bases). The CDR3 extends over 14 amino acids. The V gene's germline CDR1 is LNHDA and CDR2 SQIVND (reference sequence). Trimming left V 2 bases short and J 3 bases short, with 8 bases between. The CDR3 sequence: CASSITDFYNEQFF. The CDR3 DNA follows: TGTGCCAGTAGTATAACGGACTTCTACAATGAGCAGTTCTTC.

This chain uses TRBV7-2 with TRBJ2-7; TRBD1 is a possible D gene (5 bases). Germline CDR1 is SGHTA and CDR2 is FQGNSA. This CDR3 has 13 amino acids. V lost 4 bases to trimming and J lost 6 bases, with 13 bases between them. The CDR3 coding sequence is TGTGCCAGCAGCTCCCGACAGTTTTCCGAGCAGTACTTC. It is translated as CASSSRQFSEQYF.

This chain connects TRBV9 to TRBJ1-2; D ambiguous. The CDR3 has 13 amino acids. Germline CDR1 reads SGDLS; CDR2 reads YYNGEE. Trimming removed 5 bases at V and 2 bases at J, with 10 bases between. CDR3 nucleotide sequence: TGTGCCAGCAGGCCACACACGAACTATGGCTACACCTTC. Its protein is CASRPHTNYGYTF.

This clone was seen a handful of times. This sequence joins TRBV6-6 and TRBJ1-1, with D possibly being TRBD1 (5 bases). Germline assignment: CDR1 MNHNY and CDR2 SVGAGI (reference sequence). With 6 bases removed from V and 1 base from J, the gap between germline ends came to 12 bases. The CDR3 is 14 amino acids. The CDR3 sequence: CASRQGQRNTEAFF. For the CDR3, the DNA is TGTGCCAGCAGACAAGGACAACGGAACACTGAAGCTTTCTTT.

J is TRBJ2-3 and V is TRBV9; 10 bases are a match to TRBD2. The CDR3 spans 18 residues. Germline loops: CDR1 SGDLS, CDR2 YYNGEE. Trimming took 3 bases from V and 0 from J; bases not matched to a gene: 10. CDR3 region: CASSAFQSGRASTDTQYF. The CDR3 DNA reads as TGTGCCAGCAGCGCATTTCAAAGCGGGAGGGCAAGCACAGATACGCAGTATTTT.

V is TRBV19 and J is TRBJ2-7; 7 bases fit TRBD1. After removal of 9 bases from V and 3 bases from J, the junction contained 8 bases not matched to a gene. The CDR3 extends over 13 amino acids. The germline V gene encodes CDR1 LNHDA and CDR2 SQIVND (reference sequence). The CDR3 bases are TGTGCCAGCTCGGGACAGATCTTCTACGAGCAGTACTTC. It encodes CASSGQIFYEQYF.

This clone was seen more than once but under ten times. This sequence joins TRBV19 and TRBJ1-2; 7 bases align to TRBD1. J lost 2 bases, V lost 9 bases, and 6 bases had no gene match. This CDR3 is 13 amino acids long. CDR1 is LNHDA and CDR2 is SQIVND in the germline V gene (reference sequence). CDR3 sequence: CASKTGPNYGYTF. The CDR3 nucleotides are TGTGCCAGCAAGACAGGGCCCAACTATGGCTACACCTTC.

The V and J genes are TRBV2 and TRBJ2-1, with 7 nucleotides matching TRBD2. J gave up 15 bases and V 1 base, and 6 bases lay outside the gene matches. The germline V gene has CDR1 SNHLY and CDR2 FYNNEI. There are 12 residues in the CDR3. The CDR3 nucleotides are TGTGCCAGCAGTGAAGTCCCGACTAGCACGTTCTTC. Translating it yields CASSEVPTSTFF.

The rearrangement links TRBV7-2 to TRBJ2-3; D might be TRBD2 (5 bases). Per the germline V gene, CDR1 is SGHTA and CDR2 is FQGNSA. V was trimmed by 7 bases and J by 6 bases, leaving 14 bases between them. The CDR3 loop spans 13 amino acids. The CDR3 sequence is CASMASSRDTQYF. In DNA form, the CDR3 reads TGTGCCAGCATGGCCTCTAGCCGGGATACGCAGTATTTT.

This clone was observed a handful of times. This chain connects TRBV5-1 to TRBJ2-7; 12 bases map to TRBD2. Germline V gene lookup returns CDR1 SGHRS and CDR2 YFSETQ. V was pared by 2 bases and J by 7 bases, with 1 base of the junction left unmatched. This CDR3 comprises 13 residues. The CDR3 region is CASSFGLAGEQYF. CDR3 sequence (DNA): TGCGCCAGCAGCTTCGGACTAGCGGGAGAGCAGTACTTC. The variable domain in full, with the rest retrieved from reference TRBV5-1 and TRBJ2-7, is KAGVTQTPRYLIKTRGQQVTLSCSPISGHRSVSWYQQTPGQGLQFLFEYFSETQRNKGNFPGRFSGRQFSNSRSEMNVSTLELGDSALYLCASSFGLAGEQYFGPGTRLTVT.

Of note for this clone: A read error may account for a junction end that differs from germline. The V gene is TRBV4-3, the J gene TRBJ2-7; D is perhaps TRBD2 (5 bases). CDR1 and CDR2 (germline): LGHNA, YSLEER. CDR3 length: 12 amino acids. CDR3 sequence (DNA): TGCGCCAGCAGCCAAGCTGGAGGAGAACCAGTCTTC. Its protein product is CASSQAGGEPVF.

The chain recombines TRBV4-1 with TRBJ1-1; D is possibly TRBD1 (5 bases). This CDR3 is built from 14 residues. Germline V gene lookup returns CDR1 MGHRA and CDR2 YSYEKL. Trimming took off 4 bases at V and 1 base at J, with 10 bases between the two ends. CDR3 sequence: CASSPGLTNTEAFF. The DNA of the CDR3 is TGCGCCAGCAGCCCGGGACTGACGAACACTGAAGCTTTCTTT.

The rearrangement joins TRBV5-6 to TRBJ2-1, with TRBD1 matching over 10 bases. Germline V gene sequence: CDR1 SGHDT, CDR2 YYEEEE. This CDR3 has 13 residues. The J segment lost 6 bases and the V segment lost 4 bases, leaving 1 base of the junction unmatched. CDR3 nucleotide sequence: TGTGCCAGCAGCAGGACAGGGGGCAATGAGCAGTTCTTC. Encoded protein: CASSRTGGNEQFF.

This chain joins TRBV5-1 and TRBJ2-2; the D gene is possibly TRBD2 (5 bases). V lost 4 bases to trimming and J lost 4 bases, with 8 bases between them. The V gene's germline CDR1 is SGHRS and CDR2 YFSETQ. This CDR3 contains 13 residues. The CDR3 nucleotides are TGCGCCAGCAGCCAGACTATCACCGGGGAGCTGTTTTTT. This translates into CASSQTITGELFF. Together with reference TRBV5-1 and TRBJ2-2, the CDR3 gives the full variable domain: KAGVTQTPRYLIKTRGQQVTLSCSPISGHRSVSWYQQTPGQGLQFLFEYFSETQRNKGNFPGRFSGRQFSNSRSEMNVSTLELGDSALYLCASSQTITGELFFGEGSRLTVL.

The chain has TRBV29-1 and TRBJ2-7, with TRBD2 matching 9 bases. V shed 4 bases and J 12 bases; nucleotides not matched to a gene: 13. Germline loops: CDR1 SQVTM, CDR2 ANQGSEA. The CDR3 runs 13 residues. Here the CDR3 reads CSVGELAGWGTYF. As DNA, the CDR3 is TGCAGCGTTGGAGAACTAGCGGGTTGGGGCACGTACTTC.